Shown below are 3 T cell receptor beta chains from a single sample sequenced in a study of cytomegalovirus exposure and HLA in healthy donors. With 60 Vbeta and 13 Jbeta primers, the PCR was carried out. TCRdb keeps only in-frame clones here, not all; method: immunoSEQ multiplex PCR. The data hold 150,000 to 200,000 clones, with just over 75% observed a single time. The material sequenced was PBMCs. Receptors originate from a woman aged 25 to 39 in good health and CMV-seropositive.

This clone has a handful of counts. This chain uses TRBV6-5 with TRBJ2-5, with D perhaps TRBD2 (7 bases). Trimming removed 6 bases at V and 2 bases at J, with 10 bases between. Germline CDR1 is MNHEY and CDR2 is SVGAGI. The CDR3 runs 13 residues. The CDR3 DNA sequence: TGTGCCAGCAGCGGGGGGCCACAAGAGACCCAGTACTTC. It codes for CASSGGPQETQYF.

As concerns this clone: Other DNA variants within this sample encode the same CDR3. The chain couples TRBV7-2 to TRBJ1-1; D might be TRBD1 (6 bases). Deletions cut 2 bases from V and 2 bases from J, with 9 bases between. From germline, CDR1 is SGHTA and CDR2 FQGNSA. This CDR3 is 14 amino acids long. As DNA, the CDR3 is TGTGCCAGCAGCTTAAACAGGGCTAACACTGAAGCTTTCTTT. Protein sequence: CASSLNRANTEAFF. Complete variable domain (other parts from reference TRBV7-2 and TRBJ1-1): GAGVSQSPSNKVTEKGKDVELRCDPISGHTALYWYRQSLGQGLEFLIYFQGNSAPDKSGLPSDRFSAERTGGSVSTLTIQRTQQEDSAVYLCASSLNRANTEAFFGQGTRLTVV.

This clone was observed a handful of times. The chain links TRBV4-3 to TRBJ2-7; weak D call: TRBD1 (6 bases). Per the germline V gene, CDR1 is LGHNA and CDR2 is YSLEER. V gave up 1 base and J gave up 2 bases, with 21 bases separating them. The CDR3 consists of 18 residues. Here the CDR3 reads CASSQGPAQGRSPYEQYF. The DNA of the CDR3 is TGCGCCAGCAGCCAAGGCCCGGCACAGGGAAGGAGCCCCTACGAGCAGTACTTC.